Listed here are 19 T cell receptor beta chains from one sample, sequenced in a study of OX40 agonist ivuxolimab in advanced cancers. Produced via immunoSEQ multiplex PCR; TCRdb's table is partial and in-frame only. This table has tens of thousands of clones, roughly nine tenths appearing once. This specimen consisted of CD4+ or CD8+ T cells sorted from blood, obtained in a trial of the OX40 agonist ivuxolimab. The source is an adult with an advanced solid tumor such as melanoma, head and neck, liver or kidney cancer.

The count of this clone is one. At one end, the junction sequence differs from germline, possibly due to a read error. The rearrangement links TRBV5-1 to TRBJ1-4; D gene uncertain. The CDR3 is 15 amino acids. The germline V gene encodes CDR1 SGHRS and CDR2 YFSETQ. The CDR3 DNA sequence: TGCGCCGGCAGCCCAAGTGGTGGCGGAAATGAAAAACTGTTTTTT. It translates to CAGSPSGGGNEKLFF.

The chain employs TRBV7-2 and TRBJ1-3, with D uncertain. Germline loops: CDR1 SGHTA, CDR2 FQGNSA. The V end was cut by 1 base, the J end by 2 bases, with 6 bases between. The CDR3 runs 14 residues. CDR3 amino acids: CASSLGGAGNTIYF. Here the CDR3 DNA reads TGTGCCAGCAGCTTAGGTGGCGCTGGAAACACCATATATTTT.

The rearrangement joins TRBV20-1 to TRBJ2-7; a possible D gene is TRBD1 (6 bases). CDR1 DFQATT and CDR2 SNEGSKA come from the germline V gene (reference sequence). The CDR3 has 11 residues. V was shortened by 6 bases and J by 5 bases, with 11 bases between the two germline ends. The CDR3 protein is CSALQGNEQYF. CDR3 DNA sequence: TGCAGTGCCCTACAGGGTAACGAGCAGTACTTC.

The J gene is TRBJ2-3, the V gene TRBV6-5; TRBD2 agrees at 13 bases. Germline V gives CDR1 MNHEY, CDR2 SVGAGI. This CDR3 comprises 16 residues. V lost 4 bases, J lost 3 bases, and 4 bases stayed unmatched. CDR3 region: CASSSATSGRTDTQYF. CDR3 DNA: TGTGCCAGCAGTTCCGCGACTAGCGGGAGGACAGATACGCAGTATTTT.

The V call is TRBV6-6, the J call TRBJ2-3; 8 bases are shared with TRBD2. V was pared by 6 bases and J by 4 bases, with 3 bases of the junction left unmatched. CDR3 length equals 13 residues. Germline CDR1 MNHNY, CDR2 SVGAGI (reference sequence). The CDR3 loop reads CASRSGSPDTQYF. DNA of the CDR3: TGTGCCAGCAGAAGCGGGAGCCCAGATACGCAGTATTTT.

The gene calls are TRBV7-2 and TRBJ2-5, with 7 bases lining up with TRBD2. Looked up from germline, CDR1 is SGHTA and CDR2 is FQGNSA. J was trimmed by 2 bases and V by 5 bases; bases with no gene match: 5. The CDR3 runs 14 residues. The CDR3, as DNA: TGTGCCAGCAGCCCACGGGACTATCAAGAGACCCAGTACTTC. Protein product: CASSPRDYQETQYF.

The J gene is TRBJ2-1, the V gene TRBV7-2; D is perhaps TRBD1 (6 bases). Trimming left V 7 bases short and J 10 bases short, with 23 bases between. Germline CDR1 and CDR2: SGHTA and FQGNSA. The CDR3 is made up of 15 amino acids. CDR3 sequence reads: CASTQGLGGWEEQFF. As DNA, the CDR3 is TGTGCCAGCACCCAAGGTCTAGGGGGTTGGGAAGAGCAGTTCTTC.

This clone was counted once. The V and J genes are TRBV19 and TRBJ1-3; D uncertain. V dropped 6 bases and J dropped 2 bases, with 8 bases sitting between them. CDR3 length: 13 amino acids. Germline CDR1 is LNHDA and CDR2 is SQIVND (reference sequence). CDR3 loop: CASREETGNTIYF. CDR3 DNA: TGTGCCAGTAGAGAGGAGACTGGAAACACCATATATTTT.

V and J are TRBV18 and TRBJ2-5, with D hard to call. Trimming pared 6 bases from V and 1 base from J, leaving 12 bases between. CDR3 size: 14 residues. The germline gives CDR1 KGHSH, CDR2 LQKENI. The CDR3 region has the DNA TGTGCCAGCTCCGTAGACCAGATCCAAGAGACCCAGTACTTC. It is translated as CASSVDQIQETQYF. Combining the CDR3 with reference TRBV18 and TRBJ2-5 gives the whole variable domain NAGVMQNPRHLVRRRGQEARLRCSPMKGHSHVYWYRQLPEEGLKFMVYLQKENIIDESGMPKERFSAEFPKEGPSILRIQQVVRGDSAAYFCASSVDQIQETQYFGPGTRLLVL.

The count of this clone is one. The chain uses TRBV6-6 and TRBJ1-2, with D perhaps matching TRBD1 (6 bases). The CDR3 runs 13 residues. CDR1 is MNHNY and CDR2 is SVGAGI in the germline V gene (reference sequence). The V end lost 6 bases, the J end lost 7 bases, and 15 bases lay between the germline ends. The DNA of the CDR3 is TGTGCCAGCAGCCCGGGGGGCTTTGGTGGCTACACCTTC. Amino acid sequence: CASSPGGFGGYTF.

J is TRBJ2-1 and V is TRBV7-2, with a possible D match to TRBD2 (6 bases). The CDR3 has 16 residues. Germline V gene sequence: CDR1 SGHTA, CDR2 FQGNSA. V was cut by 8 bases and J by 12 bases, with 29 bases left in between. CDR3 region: CASAQGGSGTSGGQFF. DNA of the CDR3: TGTGCCAGCGCCCAGGGTGGTAGCGGTACCTCCGGGGGGCAGTTCTTC.

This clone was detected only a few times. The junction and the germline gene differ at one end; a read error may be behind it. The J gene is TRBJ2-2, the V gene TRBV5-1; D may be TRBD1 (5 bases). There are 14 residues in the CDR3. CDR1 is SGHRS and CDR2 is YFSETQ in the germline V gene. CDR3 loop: CASRLDTPTGELFF. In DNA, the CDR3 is TGCGCCAGCAGATTGGACACTCCCACCGGGGAGCTGTTTTTT.

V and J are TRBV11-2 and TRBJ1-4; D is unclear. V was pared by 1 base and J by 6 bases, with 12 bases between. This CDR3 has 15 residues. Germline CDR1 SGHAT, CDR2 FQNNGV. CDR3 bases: TGTGCCAGCAGCTTAGTACTTGGGGTATATGAAAAACTGTTTTTT. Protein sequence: CASSLVLGVYEKLFF.

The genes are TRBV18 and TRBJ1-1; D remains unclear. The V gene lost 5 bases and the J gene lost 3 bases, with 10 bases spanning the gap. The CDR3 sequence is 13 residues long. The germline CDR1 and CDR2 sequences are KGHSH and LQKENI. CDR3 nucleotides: TGTGCCAGCTCAACCTCCCGGGACACTGAAGCTTTCTTT. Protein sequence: CASSTSRDTEAFF.

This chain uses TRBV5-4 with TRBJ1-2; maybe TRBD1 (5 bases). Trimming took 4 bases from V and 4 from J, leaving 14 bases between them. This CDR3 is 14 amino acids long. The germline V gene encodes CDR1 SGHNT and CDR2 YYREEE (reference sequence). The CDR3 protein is CASSRGTDGYGYTF. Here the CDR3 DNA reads TGTGCCAGCAGCCGAGGGACCGATGGCTATGGCTACACCTTC.

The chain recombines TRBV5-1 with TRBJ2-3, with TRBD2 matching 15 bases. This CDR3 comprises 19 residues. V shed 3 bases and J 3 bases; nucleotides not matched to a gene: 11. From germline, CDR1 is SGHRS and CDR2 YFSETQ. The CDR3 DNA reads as TGCGCCAGCAGCTATGGACTAGCGGGAGGGCCGTCGGGTACAGATACGCAGTATTTT. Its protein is CASSYGLAGGPSGTDTQYF.

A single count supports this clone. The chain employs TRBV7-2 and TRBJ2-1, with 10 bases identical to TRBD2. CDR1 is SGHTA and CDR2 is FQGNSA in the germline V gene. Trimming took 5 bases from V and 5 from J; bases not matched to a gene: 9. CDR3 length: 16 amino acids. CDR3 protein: CASSLRLAGLDNEQFF. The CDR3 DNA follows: TGTGCCAGCAGCCTTCGACTAGCGGGTTTAGACAATGAGCAGTTCTTC.

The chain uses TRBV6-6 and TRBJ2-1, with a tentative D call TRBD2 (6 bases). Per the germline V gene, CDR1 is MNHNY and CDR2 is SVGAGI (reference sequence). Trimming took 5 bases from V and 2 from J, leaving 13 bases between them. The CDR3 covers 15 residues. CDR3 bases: TGTGCCAGCAGTCGAACTAGCATGGCCTACAATGAGCAGTTCTTC. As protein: CASSRTSMAYNEQFF.

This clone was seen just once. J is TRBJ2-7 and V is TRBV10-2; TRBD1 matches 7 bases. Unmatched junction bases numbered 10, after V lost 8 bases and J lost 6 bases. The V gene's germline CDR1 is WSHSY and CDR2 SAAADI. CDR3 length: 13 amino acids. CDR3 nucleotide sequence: TGCGCCAGCGCCCGACAGGGACCGGTCGAGCAGTACTTC. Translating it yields CASARQGPVEQYF.